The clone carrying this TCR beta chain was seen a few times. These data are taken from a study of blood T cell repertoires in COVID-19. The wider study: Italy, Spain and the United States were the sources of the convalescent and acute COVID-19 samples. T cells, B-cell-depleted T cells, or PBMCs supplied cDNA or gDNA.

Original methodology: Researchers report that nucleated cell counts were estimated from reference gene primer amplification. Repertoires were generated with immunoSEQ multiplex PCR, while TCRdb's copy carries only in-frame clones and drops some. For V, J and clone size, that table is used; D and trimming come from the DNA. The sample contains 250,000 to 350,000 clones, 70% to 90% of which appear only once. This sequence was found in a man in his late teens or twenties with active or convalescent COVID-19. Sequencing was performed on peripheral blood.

Here the CDR3 reads CASSITSGGTGELFF. The CDR3 bases are TGTGCCAGCAGCATAACTAGCGGGGGCACCGGGGAGCTGTTTTTT. V is TRBV7-6 and J is TRBJ2-2; 11 bases match TRBD2. V shed 5 bases, J shed 4 bases, and the junction held 3 bases outside the gene matches. There are 15 residues in the CDR3. Germline assignment: CDR1 SGHVS and CDR2 FNYEAQ.